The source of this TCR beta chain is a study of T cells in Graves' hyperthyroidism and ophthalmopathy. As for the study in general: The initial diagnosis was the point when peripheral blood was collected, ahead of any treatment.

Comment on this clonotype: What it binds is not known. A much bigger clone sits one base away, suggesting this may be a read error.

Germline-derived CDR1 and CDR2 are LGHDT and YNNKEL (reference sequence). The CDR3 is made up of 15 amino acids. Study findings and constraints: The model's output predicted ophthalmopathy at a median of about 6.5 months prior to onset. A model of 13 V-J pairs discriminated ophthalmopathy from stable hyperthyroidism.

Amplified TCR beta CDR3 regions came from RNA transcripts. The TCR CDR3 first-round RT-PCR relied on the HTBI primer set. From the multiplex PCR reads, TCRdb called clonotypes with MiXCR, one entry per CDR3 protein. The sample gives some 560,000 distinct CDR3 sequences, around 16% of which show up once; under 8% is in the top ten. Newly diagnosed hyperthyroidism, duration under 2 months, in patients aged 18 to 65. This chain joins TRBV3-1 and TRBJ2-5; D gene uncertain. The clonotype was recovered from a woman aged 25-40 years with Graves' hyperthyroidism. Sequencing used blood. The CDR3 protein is CASSQDASRVEAQYF. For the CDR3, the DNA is TGTGCCAGCAGCCAAGATGCTAGTCGCGTAGAGGCCCAGTACTTC.